This TCR beta chain was captured by sequencing in a study of CD8+CD57+ T cells in acquired aplastic anemia. Study-level information: The DNA of sorted CD4+ and CD8+ cells averaged around 3 ug. The study, taken as a whole, reports: Almost 30 shared CD8+ CDR3s appeared highly expressed within patients' immunodominant clones.

The use of genomic DNA as template underpinned the TCR beta VDJ and CDR3 profiling. One entry per CDR3 protein, called by TCRdb with MiXCR from the reads. The sample lists 150,000 to 200,000 distinct CDR3 sequences; 40% to 60% were seen once. The patients chosen for sequencing had shown expansion of CD8+CD57+ cells (detected by flow cytometry). As a group, the patients uniformly had severe acquired aplastic anemia. When blood sampling took place, the patients had received no therapy. In regard to this clonotype: What it recognizes is unknown.

Sequenced sample: sorted CD4+, CD8+, or CD8+CD57+ T cells (not recorded which) from PBMCs. This sequence was found in a human donor with aplastic anemia.

The DNA of the CDR3 is TGTGCCAGCAGCTTGGTTGGGGGGGCTTATACACCCCTCCACTTT. Its protein product is CASSLVGGAYTPLHF. The chain employs TRBV11-3 and TRBJ1-6, with D maybe TRBD1 (6 bases). The V end was cut by 3 bases, the J end by 11 bases, with 17 bases between. The CDR3 extends over 15 amino acids. Germline V gene sequence: CDR1 SGHNT, CDR2 YENEEA.